Below, 23 T cell receptor beta chains from the same sample are listed, as sequenced in a study of neurological immune-mediated disorders (dated by TCRdb to between 2018 and 2021). Library generation was performed with 5' RACE. TCRdb records Illumina HiSeq 2500 as the sequencer. In-frame beta chains were kept once TCRdb had trimmed the public reads at Q25 with fastp and called clones with MiXCR. Records with the same CDR3 protein are collapsed into one entry carrying the most frequent genes and DNA. The table for this sample lists some 83,000 distinct CDR3 sequences; 2% to 3% of them were counted only once. Together, the top ten hold more than 0.95% of the sample. Sequenced input: PBMCs. The receptor set was obtained from a woman between 25 and 40 years old with multiple sclerosis.

Many counts were recorded for this clonotype. The gene calls are TRBV7-2 and TRBJ2-1; D remains unclear. The CDR3 consists of 12 residues. The V end was cut by 3 bases, the J end by 10 bases, with 10 bases between. Germline V gene data show CDR1 as SGHTA and CDR2 as FQGNSA. For the CDR3, the DNA is TGTGCCAGCAGCTTGTACGGGCAGGAGCAGTTCTTC. Amino acids: CASSLYGQEQFF.

This clonotype was detected many times. This rearrangement joins TRBV5-6 to TRBJ1-5; D gene uncertain. The germline V gene has CDR1 SGHDT and CDR2 YYEEEE. The CDR3 consists of 13 residues. V gave up 4 bases and J gave up 4 bases, with 9 bases separating them. CDR3 in amino acids: CASSPGPNQPQHF. In nucleotides, the CDR3 is TGTGCCAGCAGCCCAGGACCGAATCAGCCCCAGCATTTT.

In this sample, this clonotype turned up many times. CDR3 sequence reads: CASSAGGGDTQYF. In DNA, the CDR3 is TGTGCCAGCAGCGCCGGAGGAGGAGATACGCAGTATTTT. V gene TRBV7-8 combines with J gene TRBJ2-3, with D possibly TRBD2 on 5 matching bases. The CDR3 runs 13 residues. Germline CDR1 reads SGHVS; CDR2 reads FQNEAQ. V was clipped by 5 bases and J by 5 bases, with 11 bases between them.

This clonotype appeared many times. In DNA, the CDR3 is TGTGCCACCAGCAGAGATTATCCAGCCTCCTACGAGCAGTACTTC. It codes for CATSRDYPASYEQYF. V usage is TRBV15 and J usage is TRBJ2-7; D gene unclear. The CDR3 runs 15 residues. The germline V and J ends were trimmed by 0 bases and 0 bases, with 9 bases remaining between them. Germline-derived CDR1 and CDR2 are LNHNV and YYDKDF (reference sequence).

Ten or more counts support this clonotype. The chain couples TRBV5-6 to TRBJ2-1; 8 bases line up with TRBD2. The germline CDR1 and CDR2 sequences are SGHDT and YYEEEE. The CDR3 sequence is 16 residues long. With V trimmed by 2 bases and J by 3 bases, 7 bases remained unmatched. Here the CDR3 reads CASSFSTSAFYNEQFF. The CDR3 nucleotides read TGTGCCAGCAGCTTCTCGACTAGCGCCTTCTACAATGAGCAGTTCTTC.

This clonotype was detected ten times or more. The chain recombines TRBV20-1 with TRBJ2-2; TRBD2 might be the D (6 bases). The germline V gene encodes CDR1 DFQATT and CDR2 SNEGSKA (reference sequence). The CDR3 length is 14 residues. Trimming removed 5 bases at V and 5 bases at J, with 15 bases between. CDR3 amino acids: CSAGELAGTGELFF. CDR3 coding DNA: TGCAGTGCTGGGGAACTAGCCGGGACCGGGGAGCTGTTTTTT.

This clonotype was seen ten or more times. The chain combines TRBV21-1 with TRBJ1-4; the tabulated D call, TRBD1, remains unverified against the DNA. TRBV21-1 is an annotated pseudogene. The length of the CDR3 is 16 residues. The CDR3 region has the DNA TGTGCCAGCAGCCCCCGGTTAAGGTCAACTAATGAAAAACTGTTTTTT. Translated, it gives CASSPRLRSTNEKLFF.

This clonotype was seen at least ten times. The chain is built from TRBV12-3 or TRBV12-4 and TRBJ2-1; perhaps TRBD1 as D (6 bases). The CDR3 spans 14 residues. The V gene lost 5 bases and the J gene lost 4 bases, with 12 bases spanning the gap. This CDR3 is CASSPRGQYNEQFF. CDR3 bases: TGTGCCAGCAGTCCCCGCGGACAGTACAATGAGCAGTTCTTC.

There are a few counts of this clonotype. A single base separates this from a much larger clone, so it may be a read error. This chain uses TRBV20-1 with TRBJ1-1; D is unresolved. CDR1 DFQATT and CDR2 SNEGSKA come from the germline V gene (reference sequence). CDR3 size: 13 residues. Trimming cost V 7 bases and J 6 bases, with 18 bases left between them. CDR3 in DNA: TGCAGTGATTCGCCGGTGGGGAGCGCTGAAGCTTTCTTT. Translated, it gives CSDSPVGSAEAFF.

This clonotype was counted many times. The chain recombines TRBV20-1 with TRBJ2-1, with 13 bases identical to TRBD2. CDR3 length equals 16 residues. Germline trimming cut 6 bases from V and 2 bases from J; bases unmatched to any gene: 7. Germline V gives CDR1 DFQATT, CDR2 SNEGSKA (reference sequence). CDR3 protein: CSAPGTSGTPYNEQFF. The CDR3 DNA sequence: TGCAGTGCACCTGGGACTAGCGGGACCCCCTACAATGAGCAGTTCTTC.

This clonotype was seen at least ten times. The chain employs TRBV10-3 and TRBJ2-1; D perhaps matches TRBD2 (6 bases). The ends were cut back, 2 bases at V and 0 bases at J, with 11 bases in the middle. Per germline, CDR1 ENHRY and CDR2 SYGVKD. This CDR3 spans 16 amino acids. The CDR3 DNA is TGTGCCATCAGTGAGGGGGTCGGGAGCTCCTACAATGAGCAGTTCTTC. This sequence encodes CAISEGVGSSYNEQFF.

This clonotype was counted many times. This rearrangement joins TRBV20-1 to TRBJ2-5; 10 bases line up with TRBD2. V was pared by 4 bases and J by 7 bases, with 9 bases of the junction left unmatched. The CDR3 has 14 amino acids. Germline CDR1 is DFQATT and CDR2 is SNEGSKA (reference sequence). CDR3 sequence reads: CSATSSGRGGTQYF. The CDR3 coding sequence is TGCAGTGCTACTTCTAGCGGGAGAGGTGGGACCCAGTACTTC.

This clonotype was recorded at least ten times. J is TRBJ2-2 and V is TRBV12-3 or TRBV12-4; 8 nucleotides agree with TRBD1. This CDR3 comprises 15 residues. V gave up 5 bases and J gave up 1 base; unmatched junction bases: 3. CDR3 sequence (DNA): TGTGCCAGCAGTCGACAGGGGCTGAACACCGGGGAGCTGTTTTTT. It yields the protein CASSRQGLNTGELFF.

This clonotype was found many times. V usage is TRBV10-3 and J usage is TRBJ1-5; D possibly corresponds to TRBD1 (5 bases). V was cut by 2 bases and J by 1 base, with 9 bases left in between. Germline V lookup: CDR1 ENHRY, CDR2 SYGVKD. This CDR3 comprises 15 residues. The CDR3 coding sequence is TGTGCCATCAGTGAGAGGGGCCTGAGCAATCAGCCCCAGCATTTT. Translating it yields CAISERGLSNQPQHF.

This clonotype was seen at least ten times. The rearrangement links TRBV6-5 to TRBJ2-2; 7 bases are shared with TRBD1. CDR3 length equals 16 residues. Per the germline V gene, CDR1 is MNHEY and CDR2 is SVGAGI. J was trimmed by 3 bases and V by 7 bases; bases with no gene match: 11. In DNA form, the CDR3 reads TGTGCCAGCACCCTCTTACCAGGGGGTGACACCGGGGAGCTGTTTTTT. Residues: CASTLLPGGDTGELFF.

The chain is built from TRBV6-2 or TRBV6-3 and TRBJ2-5, with 10 bases matching TRBD1. The length of the CDR3 is 14 residues. Germline trimming cut 4 bases from V and 2 bases from J; bases unmatched to any gene: 1. CDR1 and CDR2 from the germline V gene are MNHEY and SVGEGT. The CDR3 DNA reads as TGTGCCAGCAGTTGGGACAGGGGACAAGAGACCCAGTACTTC. Translating gives CASSWDRGQETQYF.

This clonotype was detected ten times or more. The chain combines TRBV7-2 with TRBJ1-2, with D unresolved. CDR1 SGHTA and CDR2 FQGNSA come from the germline V gene. V dropped 5 bases and J dropped 7 bases, with 17 bases sitting between them. This CDR3 has 14 residues. The CDR3 coding sequence is TGTGCCAGCAGCCCTCAACGTCTCCAAGGTGGCTACACCTTC. The encoded protein is CASSPQRLQGGYTF.

Concerning this clonotype itself: This may come from a read error, since a much larger clone is one base off. The rearrangement links TRBV29-1 to TRBJ2-3; D call uncertain. The CDR3 sequence is 10 residues long. Trimming cost V 6 bases and J 7 bases, with 8 bases left between them. The germline gives CDR1 SQVTM, CDR2 ANQGSEA. The CDR3 region has the DNA TGCAGCGTCACCCGGTATACGCAGTATTTT. This gives the protein CSVTRYTQYF.

This clonotype was recorded at least ten times. The rearrangement links TRBV4-1 to TRBJ2-3; D gene unclear. The V and J ends lost 1 base and 4 bases respectively, with 6 bases between them. The CDR3 sequence is 13 residues long. Germline V gives CDR1 MGHRA, CDR2 YSYEKL. CDR3 DNA sequence: TGCGCCAGCAGCCAAGTAGCTGCAGATACGCAGTATTTT. Protein: CASSQVAADTQYF.

This clonotype was recorded at least ten times. This chain links TRBV27 with TRBJ2-7; D gene ambiguous. Looked up from germline, CDR1 is MNHEY and CDR2 is SMNVEV (reference sequence). The V end was cut by 6 bases, the J end by 5 bases, with 8 bases between. The CDR3 loop spans 11 amino acids. The CDR3: CASRGLNEQYF. The DNA of the CDR3 is TGTGCCAGCAGGGGCCTGAACGAGCAGTACTTC.

In its sample, this clonotype was seen a few times. This chain joins TRBV7-2 and TRBJ2-7; D gene uncertain. The V gene's germline CDR1 is SGHTA and CDR2 FQGNSA. The CDR3 loop spans 13 amino acids. V lost 2 bases, J lost 1 base, and 6 bases lay in between. The DNA for the CDR3 is TGTGCCAGCAGCTTAAGGGTTTCCTACGAGCAGTACTTC. Translating gives CASSLRVSYEQYF.

This clonotype was observed at least ten times. The V call is TRBV28, the J call TRBJ2-7; 11 bases agree with TRBD2. J lost 6 bases, V lost 5 bases, and 12 bases had no gene match. Germline assignment: CDR1 MDHEN and CDR2 SYDVKM. This CDR3 comprises 16 residues. As DNA, the CDR3 is TGTGCCAGCAGTCCAACTAGCGGGAGTGGTGGGGCCGAGCAGTACTTC. Amino acids: CASSPTSGSGGAEQYF.

This clonotype was counted at least ten times. This chain joins TRBV4-2 and TRBJ2-7, with D perhaps matching TRBD1 (6 bases). The CDR3 consists of 16 residues. V shed 0 bases and J shed 3 bases, with 15 bases lying between them. Per the germline V gene, CDR1 is LGHNA and CDR2 is YNFKEQ. The chain's CDR3 is CASSQEQGYGYYEQYF. For the CDR3, the DNA is TGTGCCAGCAGCCAAGAACAGGGTTATGGTTACTACGAGCAGTACTTC.